The 31 T cell receptor beta chains presented below share a single source sample, sequenced in a study of OX40 agonist ivuxolimab in advanced cancers. TCRdb's table, derived via immunoSEQ multiplex PCR, lists solely in-frame clones and lacks some. The sample includes over 40,000 clones, approximately 84% seen only once; the top ten take 4.5% to 5.5%. The source was CD4+ or CD8+ T cells sorted from blood, collected in a trial of the OX40 agonist ivuxolimab. The receptors originated from an adult with an advanced solid tumor such as melanoma, head and neck, liver or kidney cancer.

The chain recombines TRBV2 with TRBJ2-3; D perhaps matches TRBD1 (6 bases). Per the germline V gene, CDR1 is SNHLY and CDR2 is FYNNEI. V lost 3 bases and J 3 bases, leaving 13 bases between the germline ends. The CDR3 runs 15 residues. CDR3 in DNA: TGTGCCAGCAGTGAGGGGGCCGGAGTGACAGATACGCAGTATTTT. This gives the protein CASSEGAGVTDTQYF.

The gene calls are TRBV6-5 and TRBJ2-7, with TRBD1 as a possible D gene (5 bases). The CDR3 spans 12 residues. Trimming took off 5 bases at V and 4 bases at J, with 9 bases between the two ends. Germline CDR1 reads MNHEY; CDR2 reads SVGAGI. The CDR3 coding sequence is TGTGCCAGCAGTACGACAGCGTACGAGCAGTACTTC. Its protein is CASSTTAYEQYF.

The chain joins TRBV10-2 to TRBJ2-1; D is perhaps TRBD1 (5 bases). The CDR3 length is 14 residues. V gave up 6 bases and J gave up 4 bases, with 13 bases separating them. CDR1 WSHSY and CDR2 SAAADI come from the germline V gene. This chain's CDR3 is CASRQVSEYNEQFF. The CDR3 nucleotides are TGCGCCAGCAGACAGGTCTCTGAATACAATGAGCAGTTCTTC.

The chain is built from TRBV11-3 and TRBJ1-5, with a possible D match to TRBD1 (6 bases). The ends were cut back, 8 bases at V and 3 bases at J, with 14 bases in the middle. The CDR3 runs 14 residues. The germline V gene encodes CDR1 SGHNT and CDR2 YENEEA. This CDR3 reads CASSLGGNNQPQHF. CDR3 DNA sequence: TGTGCCAGCTCCCTGGGGGGCAACAATCAGCCCCAGCATTTT. The entire variable domain, with the rest obtained from reference TRBV11-3 and TRBJ1-5, is as follows: EAGVVQSPRYKIIEKKQPVAFWCNPISGHNTLYWYLQNLGQGPELLIRYENEEAVDDSQLPKDRFSAERLKGVDSTLKIQPAELGDSAVYLCASSLGGNNQPQHFGDGTRLSIL.

The V gene is TRBV5-4, the J gene TRBJ2-5, with TRBD2 matching 7 bases. The CDR3 contains 14 residues. Unmatched junction bases numbered 8, after V lost 2 bases and J lost 7 bases. CDR1 and CDR2 from the germline V gene are SGHNT and YYREEE (reference sequence). This CDR3 is CASSFREGFGTQYF. CDR3 nucleotides: TGTGCCAGCAGCTTCAGGGAGGGATTTGGGACCCAGTACTTC. The full variable domain, with the rest looked up from reference TRBV5-4 and TRBJ2-5, is ETGVTQSPTHLIKTRGQQVTLRCSSQSGHNTVSWYQQALGQGPQFIFQYYREEENGRGNFPPRFSGLQFPNYSSELNVNALELDDSALYLCASSFREGFGTQYFGPGTRLLVL.

The V and J genes are TRBV9 and TRBJ1-1; 9 bases agree with TRBD1. Germline-derived CDR1 and CDR2 are SGDLS and YYNGEE. The CDR3 consists of 17 residues. Losses at the gene ends were 2 bases for V and 3 bases for J; bases not matched to a gene: 11. The CDR3 spells CASSVTGGASRYTEAFF. CDR3 nucleotides: TGTGCCAGCAGCGTCACAGGGGGCGCATCTCGGTACACTGAAGCTTTCTTT.

The CDR3 sequence is CASRSGEVSNQPQHF. CDR3 DNA sequence: TGTGCCAGCCGCTCCGGAGAAGTTAGCAATCAGCCCCAGCATTTT. The J gene is TRBJ1-5, the V gene TRBV19; D remains unclear. Germline CDR1 and CDR2: LNHDA and SQIVND (reference sequence). Trimming took 9 bases from V and 0 from J, leaving 15 bases between them. This CDR3 spans 15 amino acids. Filled out from reference TRBV19 and TRBJ1-5, the complete variable domain reads DGGITQSPKYLFRKEGQNVTLSCEQNLNHDAMYWYRQDPGQGLRLIYYSQIVNDFQKGDIAEGYSVSREKKESFPLTVTSAQKNPTAFYLCASRSGEVSNQPQHFGDGTRLSIL.

The chain employs TRBV15 and TRBJ2-5; D call uncertain. The CDR3 covers 14 residues. With 0 bases removed from V and 3 bases from J, the gap between germline ends came to 8 bases. The germline CDR1 and CDR2 sequences are LNHNV and YYDKDF (reference sequence). The DNA of the CDR3 is TGTGCCACCAGCAGAGATCGCACTGAAGAGACCCAGTACTTC. It yields the protein CATSRDRTEETQYF.

There are a few counts of this clone. This chain connects TRBV2 to TRBJ1-1; possibly TRBD1 for D (6 bases). V lost 6 bases and J 3 bases, leaving 11 bases between the germline ends. The length of the CDR3 is 13 residues. Germline V CDR1 and CDR2: SNHLY, FYNNEI. The CDR3 region is CASRGGGYTEAFF. The CDR3 nucleotides are TGTGCCAGCAGAGGGGGGGGGTACACTGAAGCTTTCTTT.

On this clone itself: A read error may produce the germline difference seen at one junction end. J is TRBJ2-1 and V is TRBV15, with 8 bases fitting TRBD1. The CDR3 totals 13 residues. Per germline, CDR1 LNHNV and CDR2 YYDKDF (reference sequence). CDR3 nucleotides: TGTGCCACCAGCAGAGATGGGTGGGGACAGGAAGTCTTC. It specifies CATSRDGWGQEVF.

Here the CDR3 DNA reads TGTGCCAGCTCACCACCGAACCAGGGGGGTATCGTCTACACCTTC. This translates into CASSPPNQGGIVYTF. The rearrangement links TRBV18 to TRBJ1-2; 7 nucleotides agree with TRBD1. The trim removed 0 bases at V and 10 bases at J, leaving 11 bases unmatched. The CDR3 runs 15 residues. Germline values: CDR1 KGHSH, CDR2 LQKENI.

The V gene is TRBV11-2, the J gene TRBJ1-1, with TRBD1 identical over 8 bases. V gave up 5 bases and J gave up 1 base; unmatched junction bases: 3. The CDR3 consists of 14 residues. The germline CDR1 and CDR2 sequences are SGHAT and FQNNGV. CDR3 sequence (DNA): TGTGCCAGCAGCGGACAGGGACGGAACACTGAAGCTTTCTTT. Translation: CASSGQGRNTEAFF.

This chain connects TRBV10-2 to TRBJ2-2; D remains ambiguous. Germline assignment: CDR1 WSHSY and CDR2 SAAADI. The CDR3 spans 13 residues. Between the trimmed V and J ends, which lost 1 base and 3 bases, there was a span of 3 bases. CDR3 in DNA: TGCGCCAGCAGTGAGTTCGACACCGGGGAGCTGTTTTTT. It codes for CASSEFDTGELFF.

The chain employs TRBV7-9 and TRBJ2-7, with 10 bases lining up with TRBD1. The CDR3 is made up of 13 amino acids. V shed 6 bases and J 4 bases; nucleotides not matched to a gene: 3. Germline V lookup: CDR1 SEHNR, CDR2 FQNEAQ (reference sequence). The CDR3 DNA reads as TGTGCCAGCAGAGGGACAGGGGATTACGAGCAGTACTTC. This encodes CASRGTGDYEQYF. Looking up the rest from reference TRBV7-9 and TRBJ2-7 gives the full variable domain: DTGVSQNPRHKITKRGQNVTFRCDPISEHNRLYWYRQTLGQGPEFLTYFQNEAQLEKSRLLSDRFSAERPKGSFSTLEIQRTEQGDSAMYLCASRGTGDYEQYFGPGTRLTVT.

The table lists this clone with a few counts. The rearrangement joins TRBV28 to TRBJ2-3, with 9 bases that match TRBD2. The CDR3 is 14 amino acids. CDR1 is MDHEN and CDR2 is SYDVKM in the germline V gene. The V segment lost 5 bases and the J segment 0 bases; nucleotides outside the gene matches: 0. DNA for the CDR3: TGTGCCAGCAGTCTAGCGGGGAGCACAGATACGCAGTATTTT. It translates to CASSLAGSTDTQYF.

This CDR3 is CATSRTADTSYGYTF. The CDR3 nucleotides read TGTGCCACCAGCAGAACTGCGGACACAAGCTATGGCTACACCTTC. This chain links TRBV15 with TRBJ1-2, with a tentative D call TRBD1 (5 bases). V dropped 2 bases and J dropped 4 bases, with 14 bases sitting between them. The germline gives CDR1 LNHNV, CDR2 YYDKDF (reference sequence). The CDR3 runs 15 residues.

The chain is built from TRBV18 and TRBJ2-1, with 7 positions matching TRBD1. The germline gives CDR1 KGHSH, CDR2 LQKENI. V shed 2 bases, J shed 6 bases, and the junction held 10 bases outside the gene matches. There are 16 residues in the CDR3. CDR3 nucleotides: TGTGCCAGCTCACCAAACGGAGGACAGGCTAGCAATGAGCAGTTCTTC. Translated: CASSPNGGQASNEQFF.

This chain connects TRBV10-3 to TRBJ1-2, with unresolved D. V was trimmed by 2 bases and J by 7 bases, leaving 14 bases between them. There are 14 residues in the CDR3. Germline V lookup: CDR1 ENHRY, CDR2 SYGVKD. CDR3: CAISELAREVGYTF. CDR3 DNA sequence: TGTGCCATCAGTGAGCTTGCGAGGGAAGTTGGCTACACCTTC.

The CDR3 is CSVERANVLTF. The CDR3 DNA is TGCAGCGTTGAGAGGGCCAACGTCCTGACTTTC. This chain joins TRBV29-1 and TRBJ2-6; D call uncertain. CDR3 size: 11 residues. Germline loops: CDR1 SQVTM, CDR2 ANQGSEA. The V end lost 3 bases, the J end lost 5 bases, and 2 bases lay between the germline ends. Using reference TRBV29-1 and TRBJ2-6 for the parts outside the CDR3, the full variable domain is SAVISQKPSRDICQRGTSLTIQCQVDSQVTMMFWYRQQPGQSLTLIATANQGSEATYESGFVIDKFPISRPNLTFSTLTVSNMSPEDSSIYLCSVERANVLTFGAGSRLTVL.

The V and J genes are TRBV5-1 and TRBJ2-2; a weak D match, TRBD2 (6 bases). The CDR3 runs to 15 residues. V shed 2 bases and J shed 4 bases, with 12 bases lying between them. Germline CDR1 SGHRS, CDR2 YFSETQ. The chain's CDR3 is CASSFTGEGTGELFF. CDR3 sequence (DNA): TGCGCCAGCAGCTTTACGGGGGAAGGCACCGGGGAGCTGTTTTTT.

As DNA, the CDR3 is TGCGCCAGCAGCTTGGGGTCTTCCGGACCCTCCGGAAACACCATATATTTT. It yields the protein CASSLGSSGPSGNTIYF. J is TRBJ1-3 and V is TRBV5-1; no firm D call. This CDR3 has 17 residues. Trimming stripped 0 bases from V and 4 bases from J, with 17 bases between. Germline V lookup: CDR1 SGHRS, CDR2 YFSETQ.

This clone turned up a few times. This chain links TRBV6-5 with TRBJ1-2; 7 bases align to TRBD1. V gave up 7 bases and J gave up 4 bases; unmatched junction bases: 9. This CDR3 has 14 amino acids. Per the germline V gene, CDR1 is MNHEY and CDR2 is SVGAGI. The CDR3 reads CASTPGGARYGYTF. CDR3 in DNA: TGTGCCAGCACCCCAGGGGGGGCTCGCTATGGCTACACCTTC.

The chain has TRBV20-1 and TRBJ2-1, with unresolved D. Trimming shortened V by 0 bases and J by 6 bases, and 3 bases separated the two germline ends. This CDR3 has 11 residues. CDR1 and CDR2 (germline): DFQATT, SNEGSKA (reference sequence). The CDR3 reads CSARDANEQFF. The CDR3 coding sequence is TGCAGTGCTAGAGATGCCAATGAGCAGTTCTTC.

The V and J genes are TRBV7-3 and TRBJ2-7, with 9 bases aligning to TRBD1. J lost 6 bases, V lost 5 bases, and 8 bases had no gene match. Germline loops: CDR1 SGHTA, CDR2 FQGTGA. The CDR3 runs to 14 residues. CDR3 in amino acids: CASSRTGTGSEQYF. The CDR3 DNA follows: TGTGCCAGCAGCCGAACCGGGACAGGGAGCGAGCAGTACTTC. The whole variable domain, remainder taken from reference TRBV7-3 and TRBJ2-7, is GAGVSQTPSNKVTEKGKYVELRCDPISGHTALYWYRQSLGQGPEFLIYFQGTGAADDSGLPNDRFFAVRPEGSVSTLKIQRTERGDSAVYLCASSRTGTGSEQYFGPGTRLTVT.

The J gene is TRBJ2-1, the V gene TRBV7-2; TRBD2 aligns across 11 bases. J was trimmed by 4 bases and V by 6 bases; bases with no gene match: 5. The CDR3 contains 15 residues. The germline gives CDR1 SGHTA, CDR2 FQGNSA. CDR3 region: CASRTSGRTYNEQFF. The CDR3 DNA reads as TGTGCCAGCAGAACTAGCGGGAGAACGTACAATGAGCAGTTCTTC.

The V gene is TRBV9, the J gene TRBJ2-2; D uncertain. There are 14 residues in the CDR3. The V end lost 4 bases, the J end lost 3 bases, and 10 bases lay between the germline ends. Germline lookup yields CDR1 SGDLS and CDR2 YYNGEE. Here the CDR3 reads CASSPIADTGELFF. CDR3 DNA sequence: TGTGCCAGCAGCCCCATCGCCGACACCGGGGAGCTGTTTTTT.

The V call is TRBV7-2, the J call TRBJ1-5; D ambiguous. This CDR3 has 14 residues. Germline V lookup: CDR1 SGHTA, CDR2 FQGNSA. V lost 5 bases to trimming and J lost 2 bases, with 10 bases between them. The DNA of the CDR3 is TGTGCCAGCAGCCCCGGCGGCCGCAATCAGCCCCAGCATTTT. It specifies CASSPGGRNQPQHF.

The CDR3 nucleotides read TGTGCCAGCAACCCGACAGGTGAAAGCACTGAAGCTTTCTTT. This encodes CASNPTGESTEAFF. The chain carries TRBV2 and TRBJ1-1, with D perhaps matching TRBD1 (6 bases). Germline CDR1 is SNHLY and CDR2 is FYNNEI. V was pared by 7 bases and J by 4 bases, with 16 bases between. CDR3 length equals 14 residues.

There are a few counts of this clone. The chain uses TRBV18 and TRBJ2-1, with 11 bases fitting TRBD2. This CDR3 has 16 residues. Germline V gene lookup returns CDR1 KGHSH and CDR2 LQKENI. After removal of 5 bases from V and 2 bases from J, the junction contained 5 bases not matched to a gene. The CDR3 sequence is CASSDGLAGTYNEQFF. The CDR3 DNA follows: TGTGCCAGCTCAGACGGACTAGCGGGCACCTACAATGAGCAGTTCTTC. Full variable domain (rest looked up from reference TRBV18 and TRBJ2-1): NAGVMQNPRHLVRRRGQEARLRCSPMKGHSHVYWYRQLPEEGLKFMVYLQKENIIDESGMPKERFSAEFPKEGPSILRIQQVVRGDSAAYFCASSDGLAGTYNEQFFGPGTRLTVL.

The chain links TRBV6-5 to TRBJ2-7; the D gene is possibly TRBD1 (6 bases). V gave up 4 bases and J gave up 3 bases, with 16 bases separating them. The CDR3 consists of 15 residues. CDR1 is MNHEY, CDR2 SVGAGI, per germline. CDR3 residues: CASSSPDKGVYEQYF. In nucleotides, the CDR3 is TGTGCCAGCAGTTCCCCGGACAAGGGGGTCTACGAGCAGTACTTC.

The chain joins TRBV19 to TRBJ2-3; 8 positions match TRBD1. J was trimmed by 1 base and V by 3 bases; bases with no gene match: 0. The CDR3 runs to 14 residues. Germline values: CDR1 LNHDA, CDR2 SQIVND (reference sequence). The CDR3 sequence is CASSMDRGTDTQYF. In nucleotides, the CDR3 is TGTGCCAGTAGTATGGACAGGGGCACAGATACGCAGTATTTT.